A single sample gave rise to the 21 T cell receptor beta chains below, sequenced in a study of a mutant IDH1 vaccine in newly diagnosed glioma. Some clones are missing from TCRdb's copy, which holds only in-frame ones; the method was immunoSEQ multiplex PCR. The data contain some 62,000 clones, around four fifths of them singletons. Antigens of these TCRs are unknown. Time point specified: week 47, end of study. It was 300 ug of mutant IDH1 20-mer peptide that made up each vaccine dose, given with topical imiquimod. Here the sequenced sample was PBMCs, taken from a glioma patient whose treatment included an IDH1 peptide vaccine. The receptor set was obtained from a man aged 25 to 40 with glioma.

This rearrangement joins TRBV9 to TRBJ2-5, with unresolved D. The V and J ends lost 0 bases and 5 bases respectively, with 8 bases between them. CDR3 length: 13 residues. CDR1 SGDLS and CDR2 YYNGEE come from the germline V gene. Written as DNA, the CDR3 is TGTGCCAGCAGCGTAGAGTCATATGAGACCCAGTACTTC. Translation gives CASSVESYETQYF.

The rearrangement links TRBV11-2 to TRBJ2-5, with D possibly being TRBD2 (5 bases). Trimming cost V 5 bases and J 5 bases, with 18 bases left between them. The CDR3 covers 15 residues. Germline lookup yields CDR1 SGHAT and CDR2 FQNNGV. CDR3 loop: CASSQAPGTGETQYF. DNA of the CDR3: TGTGCCAGCAGCCAAGCCCCGGGAACCGGGGAGACCCAGTACTTC. Full variable domain (remainder filled in from reference TRBV11-2 and TRBJ2-5): EAGVAQSPRYKIIEKRQSVAFWCNPISGHATLYWYQQILGQGPKLLIQFQNNGVVDDSQLPKDRFSAERLKGVDSTLKIQPAKLEDSAVYLCASSQAPGTGETQYFGPGTRLLVL.

This chain links TRBV19 with TRBJ1-5, with a possible D match to TRBD1 (6 bases). With 6 bases removed from V and 3 bases from J, the gap between germline ends came to 15 bases. This CDR3 comprises 15 residues. Per germline, CDR1 LNHDA and CDR2 SQIVND (reference sequence). The CDR3 is CASRWGAETNQPQHF. In DNA form, the CDR3 reads TGTGCCAGTAGATGGGGGGCAGAGACCAATCAGCCCCAGCATTTT.

The CDR3 DNA follows: TGCGCCAGCAGCTTGAGGGGAGGGAATCAGCCCCAGCATTTT. Residues: CASSLRGGNQPQHF. The chain carries TRBV5-1 and TRBJ1-5, with a weak D call TRBD1 (5 bases). The germline V gene has CDR1 SGHRS and CDR2 YFSETQ. This CDR3 region has 14 residues. Trimming cost V 1 base and J 4 bases, with 9 bases left between them.

This sequence joins TRBV5-1 and TRBJ2-7; D is undetermined. Trimming took off 2 bases at V and 3 bases at J, with 9 bases between the two ends. There are 13 residues in the CDR3. CDR1 is SGHRS and CDR2 is YFSETQ in the germline V gene. CDR3 in amino acids: CASSFNIGYEQYF. The CDR3 DNA sequence: TGCGCCAGCAGCTTCAACATAGGCTACGAGCAGTACTTC.

V usage is TRBV10-3 and J usage is TRBJ2-5, with D perhaps matching TRBD1 (6 bases). The CDR3 runs 13 residues. V was trimmed by 5 bases and J by 7 bases, leaving 14 bases between them. CDR1 is ENHRY, CDR2 SYGVKD, per germline. In DNA form, the CDR3 reads TGTGCCATCAGTCCAGGGGCTCTGTGGACCCAGTACTTC. The encoded protein is CAISPGALWTQYF.

The chain joins TRBV23-1 to TRBJ2-2; TRBD1 aligns across 7 bases. TRBV23-1 is known as an ORF, though its function is uncertain. The CDR3 extends over 17 amino acids. V trimming: 0 bases; J trimming: 1 base; junction bases outside the gene matches: 5. CDR3 region: CASSQSDRRENTGELFF. In DNA, the CDR3 is TGCGCCAGCAGTCAATCGGACAGGCGAGAGAACACCGGGGAGCTGTTTTTT.

The rearrangement links TRBV5-1 to TRBJ1-4, with D hard to call. The ends were cut back, 0 bases at V and 0 bases at J, with 9 bases in the middle. Germline V CDR1 and CDR2: SGHRS, YFSETQ. The CDR3 loop spans 16 amino acids. The CDR3: CASSLGTVATNEKLFF. The CDR3 DNA reads TGCGCCAGCAGCTTGGGCACAGTTGCAACTAATGAAAAACTGTTTTTT.

The chain couples TRBV5-5 to TRBJ2-3; maybe TRBD1 (6 bases). The ends were cut back, 2 bases at V and 2 bases at J, with 9 bases in the middle. In germline, CDR1 is SGHKS, CDR2 YYEKEE (reference sequence). The CDR3 totals 14 residues. CDR3 in DNA: TGTGCCAGCAGCTTCTCAGGGGTCACAGATACGCAGTATTTT. This gives the protein CASSFSGVTDTQYF. The full variable domain, completed using reference TRBV5-5 and TRBJ2-3, is DAGVTQSPTHLIKTRGQQVTLRCSPISGHKSVSWYQQVLGQGPQFIFQYYEKEERGRGNFPDRFSARQFPNYSSELNVNALLLGDSALYLCASSFSGVTDTQYFGPGTRLTVL.

The chain carries TRBV14 and TRBJ2-7; 8 bases line up with TRBD2. Germline CDR1 reads SGHDN; CDR2 reads FVKESK. The V gene end was trimmed by 5 bases and the J gene end by 2 bases; junction bases not matched to a gene: 5. The CDR3 totals 14 residues. The CDR3 region is CASSTGLAAYEQYF. The CDR3 DNA is TGTGCCAGCAGCACCGGACTAGCCGCCTACGAGCAGTACTTC.

The chain combines TRBV7-9 with TRBJ2-5, with D possibly being TRBD1 or TRBD2 (5 bases each). The V gene's germline CDR1 is SEHNR and CDR2 FQNEAQ (reference sequence). The CDR3 contains 14 residues. Trimming shortened V by 3 bases and J by 5 bases, and 13 bases separated the two germline ends. The CDR3 region has the DNA TGTGCCAGCAGCTTTGAGGGGCTCGGGGAGACCCAGTACTTC. Translated, it gives CASSFEGLGETQYF. Based on the CDR3 plus reference TRBV7-9 and TRBJ2-5, the full variable domain is DTGVSQNPRHKITKRGQNVTFRCDPISEHNRLYWYRQTLGQGPEFLTYFQNEAQLEKSRLLSDRFSAERPKGSFSTLEIQRTEQGDSAMYLCASSFEGLGETQYFGPGTRLLVL.

This clone was counted a few times. This chain joins TRBV7-9 and TRBJ2-5; weak D call: TRBD2 (6 bases). The CDR3 runs to 16 residues. Trimming took 6 bases from V and 2 from J, leaving 19 bases between them. The germline V gene has CDR1 SEHNR and CDR2 FQNEAQ (reference sequence). In DNA, the CDR3 is TGTGCCAGCAGTTGGCGTGGGGGGACCCATCAAGAGACCCAGTACTTC. Encoded protein: CASSWRGGTHQETQYF.

This chain connects TRBV5-6 to TRBJ1-1, with D perhaps TRBD1 (6 bases). Germline V gene sequence: CDR1 SGHDT, CDR2 YYEEEE. V lost 3 bases, J lost 12 bases, and 15 bases lay in between. This CDR3 spans 12 amino acids. The CDR3 spells CASSYGDIRPFF. The CDR3 DNA reads as TGTGCCAGCAGCTACGGGGACATTCGACCTTTCTTT. Combining the CDR3 with reference TRBV5-6 and TRBJ1-1 gives the whole variable domain DAGVTQSPTHLIKTRGQQVTLRCSPKSGHDTVSWYQQALGQGPQFIFQYYEEEERQRGNFPDRFSGHQFPNYSSELNVNALLLGDSALYLCASSYGDIRPFFGQGTRLTVV.

This rearrangement joins TRBV6-1 to TRBJ2-7; TRBD1 agrees at 8 bases. The CDR3 extends over 14 amino acids. Germline V gene sequence: CDR1 MNHNS, CDR2 SASEGT. V gave up 4 bases and J gave up 3 bases; unmatched junction bases: 5. CDR3 in amino acids: CASSGPGQVYEQYF. In DNA form, the CDR3 reads TGTGCCAGCAGTGGACCGGGACAGGTCTACGAGCAGTACTTC.

In DNA form, the CDR3 reads TGCGCCAGCAGCCAAGAGGCGGGACGGGGGGAGACCCAGTACTTC. It translates to CASSQEAGRGETQYF. The chain uses TRBV4-1 and TRBJ2-5; D possibly corresponds to TRBD2 (6 bases). Germline CDR1 reads MGHRA; CDR2 reads YSYEKL. This CDR3 has 15 residues. V was shortened by 0 bases and J by 5 bases, with 13 bases between the two germline ends.

The chain recombines TRBV13 with TRBJ1-5; maybe TRBD1 (5 bases). The germline V and J ends were trimmed by 5 bases and 3 bases, with 17 bases remaining between them. The CDR3 is 16 residues long. Germline CDR1 and CDR2: PRHDT and FYEKMQ (reference sequence). For the CDR3, the DNA is TGTGCCAGCAGCCCCAGAGGGGCAGACCCCAATCAGCCCCAGCATTTT. Its protein is CASSPRGADPNQPQHF.

V and J are TRBV30 and TRBJ1-3, with no clear D. The CDR3 is 18 residues long. Germline-derived CDR1 and CDR2 are GTSNPN and SVGIG (reference sequence). Trimming took 0 bases from V and 0 from J, leaving 18 bases between them. CDR3 amino acids: CAWSVQGRPPISGNTIYF. CDR3 nucleotides: TGTGCCTGGAGTGTACAAGGGAGGCCACCCATCTCTGGAAACACCATATATTTT. Full variable domain (remainder filled in from reference TRBV30 and TRBJ1-3): SQTIHQWPATLVQPVGSPLSLECTVEGTSNPNLYWYRQAAGRGLQLLFYSVGIGQISSEVPQNLSASRPQDRQFILSSKKLLLSDSGFYLCAWSVQGRPPISGNTIYFGEGSWLTVV.

This chain uses TRBV15 with TRBJ2-1; tentative D call: TRBD2 (5 bases). V dropped 0 bases and J dropped 7 bases, with 7 bases sitting between them. The CDR3 is made up of 13 amino acids. Germline loops: CDR1 LNHNV, CDR2 YYDKDF (reference sequence). The CDR3: CATSRDGRNEQFF. DNA for the CDR3: TGTGCCACCAGCAGAGATGGGAGAAATGAGCAGTTCTTC.

The count of this clone is one. The chain carries TRBV5-1 and TRBJ2-3; tentatively, D is TRBD1 (5 bases). Between the trimmed V and J ends, which lost 6 bases and 1 base, there was a span of 18 bases. CDR1 SGHRS and CDR2 YFSETQ come from the germline V gene. This CDR3 region has 16 residues. CDR3 bases: TGCGCCAGCACTCCAAGACCCCAGGGTCGCACAGATACGCAGTATTTT. It translates to CASTPRPQGRTDTQYF. The complete variable domain, with remaining parts taken from reference TRBV5-1 and TRBJ2-3, reads KAGVTQTPRYLIKTRGQQVTLSCSPISGHRSVSWYQQTPGQGLQFLFEYFSETQRNKGNFPGRFSGRQFSNSRSEMNVSTLELGDSALYLCASTPRPQGRTDTQYFGPGTRLTVL.

This rearrangement joins TRBV9 to TRBJ2-7; 11 nucleotides line up with TRBD2. Losses at the gene ends were 0 bases for V and 2 bases for J; bases not matched to a gene: 4. Germline CDR1 is SGDLS and CDR2 is YYNGEE. The CDR3 is 16 amino acids. The chain's CDR3 is CASSVAGSGGAYEQYF. The DNA for the CDR3 is TGTGCCAGCAGCGTAGCGGGTAGCGGGGGGGCCTACGAGCAGTACTTC.

The CDR3 region has the DNA TGTGCCAGCAGCTTGCTCGGACTTGCTGAAGCTTTCTTT. Its protein is CASSLLGLAEAFF. This sequence joins TRBV5-8 and TRBJ1-1; D ambiguous. Per germline, CDR1 SGHTS and CDR2 YDEGEE. V was shortened by 1 base and J by 6 bases, with 10 bases between the two germline ends. This CDR3 contains 13 residues.